The 5 T cell receptor beta chains listed next were all sequenced from one sample in a study of blood T cell repertoires in COVID-19. TCRdb's copy holds only in-frame clones and misses some; the assay was immunoSEQ multiplex PCR. The sample yields 150,000 or so clones, roughly 88% seen once. The sequenced sample was PBMCs or T cells enriched from blood (not recorded which). The receptors derive from a man aged 65 to 79 who had been exposed to COVID-19.

The V call is TRBV11-2, the J call TRBJ2-7; D might be TRBD2 (5 bases). In germline, CDR1 is SGHAT, CDR2 FQNNGV. Trimming took off 2 bases at V and 4 bases at J, with 6 bases between the two ends. This CDR3 has 12 amino acids. The DNA of the CDR3 is TGTGCCAGCAGCTTACGGGATTACGAGCAGTACTTC. Translation gives CASSLRDYEQYF.

V usage is TRBV10-3 and J usage is TRBJ1-1; 10 bases map to TRBD1. The trim removed 11 bases at V and 0 bases at J, leaving 12 bases unmatched. Germline V CDR1 and CDR2: ENHRY, SYGVKD. There are 16 residues in the CDR3. DNA of the CDR3: TGTGCCTCCACCGGCCGGGACAGGGGAATGAACACTGAAGCTTTCTTT. Translation: CASTGRDRGMNTEAFF.

The chain employs TRBV29-1 and TRBJ2-1, with TRBD1 matching over 7 bases. The J segment lost 7 bases and the V segment lost 7 bases, leaving 7 bases of the junction unmatched. The CDR3 covers 12 residues. From germline, CDR1 is SQVTM and CDR2 ANQGSEA. CDR3 region: CSGRQGSNEQFF. Written as DNA, the CDR3 is TGCAGCGGGAGACAGGGTTCGAATGAGCAGTTCTTC.

J is TRBJ2-1 and V is TRBV3-1 (or the pseudogene TRBV3-2), with TRBD2 matching 7 bases. The CDR3 extends over 17 amino acids. The germline gives CDR1 LGHDT, CDR2 YNNKEL (reference sequence). J was trimmed by 5 bases and V by 4 bases; bases with no gene match: 14. CDR3 in DNA: TGTGCCAGCAGCCGGTGGGGGGGGTTAGCGGGTAACAATGAGCAGTTCTTC. The encoded protein is CASSRWGGLAGNNEQFF.

The V call is TRBV2, the J call TRBJ1-4; 7 bases align to TRBD1. CDR3 length: 14 amino acids. Germline lookup yields CDR1 SNHLY and CDR2 FYNNEI. Trimming removed 6 bases from V and 7 bases from J; junction bases left unmatched: 8. In nucleotides, the CDR3 is TGTGCCAGCAGAGGACAGGCAGGCAGTGAAAAACTGTTTTTT. Translated: CASRGQAGSEKLFF.